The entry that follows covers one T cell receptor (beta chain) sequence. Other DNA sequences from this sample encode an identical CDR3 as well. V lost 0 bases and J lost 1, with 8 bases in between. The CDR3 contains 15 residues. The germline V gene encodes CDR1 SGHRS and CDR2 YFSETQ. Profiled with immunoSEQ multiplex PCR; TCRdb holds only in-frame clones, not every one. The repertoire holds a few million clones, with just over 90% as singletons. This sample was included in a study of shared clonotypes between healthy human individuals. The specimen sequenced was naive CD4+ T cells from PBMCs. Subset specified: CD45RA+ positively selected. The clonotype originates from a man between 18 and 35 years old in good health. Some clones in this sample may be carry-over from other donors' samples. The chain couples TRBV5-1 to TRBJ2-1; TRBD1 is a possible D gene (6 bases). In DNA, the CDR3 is TGCGCCAGCAGCTTGGCAGGGGCTTCCTACAATGAGCAGTTCTTC. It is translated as CASSLAGASYNEQFF. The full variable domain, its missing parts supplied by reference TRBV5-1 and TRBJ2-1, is KAGVTQTPRYLIKTRGQQVTLSCSPISGHRSVSWYQQTPGQGLQFLFEYFSETQRNKGNFPGRFSGRQFSNSRSEMNVSTLELGDSALYLCASSLAGASYNEQFFGPGTRLTVL.